The clone carrying this T cell receptor (beta chain) was detected ten times or more. Its target is not known. TCRdb redid the calling of the reads with MiXCR, one entry per CDR3 protein. Of fewer than 250,000 distinct CDR3 sequences in the sample, 10% to 15% were seen once. These data originate in a study of T cell repertoires in cytomegalovirus infection. Study summary: Matching HLA type and CMV infection were both indicated by public TCR beta signatures. Study observations and caveats: Individuals carrying CMV plus the relevant HLA were identified by cumulative frequency of public TCR beta families.

Germline-derived CDR1 and CDR2 are SGHTA and FQGNSA. V lost 4 bases and J lost 2, with 7 bases in between. This CDR3 comprises 13 residues. The TCR was taken from a human donor in good health (CMV status not recorded). Some clones in this sample may be carry-over from other donors' samples. The material sequenced was PBMCs. The chain links TRBV7-2 to TRBJ2-3; D is uncertain. The CDR3 DNA is TGTGCCAGCAGCTCTTCATTCACAGATACGCAGTATTTT. Amino acids: CASSSSFTDTQYF. Together with reference TRBV7-2 and TRBJ2-3, the CDR3 gives the full variable domain: GAGVSQSPSNKVTEKGKDVELRCDPISGHTALYWYRQSLGQGLEFLIYFQGNSAPDKSGLPSDRFSAERTGGSVSTLTIQRTQQEDSAVYLCASSSSFTDTQYFGPGTRLTVL.